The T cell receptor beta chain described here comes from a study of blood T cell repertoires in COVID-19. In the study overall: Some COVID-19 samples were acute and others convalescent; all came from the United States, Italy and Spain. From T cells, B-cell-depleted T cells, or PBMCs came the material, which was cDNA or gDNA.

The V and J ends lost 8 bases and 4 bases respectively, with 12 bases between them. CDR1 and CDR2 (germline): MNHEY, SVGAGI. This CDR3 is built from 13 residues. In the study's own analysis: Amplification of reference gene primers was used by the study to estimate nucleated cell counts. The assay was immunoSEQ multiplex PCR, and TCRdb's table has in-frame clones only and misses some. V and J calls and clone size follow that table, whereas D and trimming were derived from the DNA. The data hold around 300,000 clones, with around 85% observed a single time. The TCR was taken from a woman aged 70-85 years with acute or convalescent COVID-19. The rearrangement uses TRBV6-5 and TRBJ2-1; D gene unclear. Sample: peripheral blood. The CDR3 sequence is CASGSVRYNEQFF. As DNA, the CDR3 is TGTGCCAGCGGTAGTGTGAGGTACAATGAGCAGTTCTTC.